This TCR beta chain was captured by sequencing in a study of blood T cell repertoires in COVID-19. Study-wide context: Some COVID-19 samples were acute and others convalescent; all came from the United States, Italy and Spain. T cells, B-cell-depleted T cells, or PBMCs provided the cDNA or gDNA that served as material.

This CDR3 is built from 13 residues. The V end lost 2 bases, the J end lost 6 bases, and 10 bases lay between the germline ends. Germline assignment: CDR1 KGHSH and CDR2 LQKENI. Profiling relied on immunoSEQ multiplex PCR, and the TCRdb table lists in-frame clones only, not all of them. Seen here are fewer than 300,000 clones, approximately 91% observed once, and the top ten hold 2.3%. The origin of this receptor is a woman aged 35 to 49 with acute COVID-19. The specimen was PBMCs or T cells enriched from blood (not recorded which). This rearrangement joins TRBV18 to TRBJ1-1; D is possibly TRBD1 (6 bases). CDR3 sequence reads: CASSPIRGAEAFF. The CDR3 DNA follows: TGTGCCAGCTCACCAATCAGGGGTGCTGAAGCTTTCTTT.